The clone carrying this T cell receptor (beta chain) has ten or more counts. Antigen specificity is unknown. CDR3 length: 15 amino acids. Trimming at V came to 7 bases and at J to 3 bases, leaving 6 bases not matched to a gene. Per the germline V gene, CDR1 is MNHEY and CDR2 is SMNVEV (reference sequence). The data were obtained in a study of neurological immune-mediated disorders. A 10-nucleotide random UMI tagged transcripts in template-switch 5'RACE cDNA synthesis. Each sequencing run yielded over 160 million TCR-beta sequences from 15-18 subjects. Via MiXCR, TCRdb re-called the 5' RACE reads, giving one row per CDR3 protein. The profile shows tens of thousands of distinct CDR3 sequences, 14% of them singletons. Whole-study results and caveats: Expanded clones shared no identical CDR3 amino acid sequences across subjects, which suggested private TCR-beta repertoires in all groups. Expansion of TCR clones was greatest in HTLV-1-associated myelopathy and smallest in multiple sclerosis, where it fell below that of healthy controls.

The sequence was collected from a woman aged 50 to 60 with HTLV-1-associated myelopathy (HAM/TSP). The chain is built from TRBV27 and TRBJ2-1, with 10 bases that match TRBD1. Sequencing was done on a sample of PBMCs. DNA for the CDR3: TGTGCCAGCAAGGGGGACAGGGGAAACTACAATGAGCAGTTCTTC. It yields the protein CASKGDRGNYNEQFF.